The clone carrying this T cell receptor beta chain was observed a handful of times. No antigen is known for it. This CDR3 spans 15 amino acids. Looked up from germline, CDR1 is SGDLS and CDR2 is YYNGEE. V was cut by 0 bases and J by 3 bases, with 12 bases left in between. These data originate in a study of beta chain features in type 1 diabetes. Whole-study results and caveats: Moderate yet significant TCRB CDR3 shortening was seen in Type 1 diabetes patients in all four CD4+ subsets.

Reverse transcribing all isolated RNA meant expressed TCRB transcripts were sequenced. Some clones are missing from TCRdb's copy, which holds only in-frame ones; the method was immunoSEQ multiplex PCR. The sample yields about 740,000 clones, around 15% seen once. Sequencing was carried out using naive CD4+ T cells from blood. V usage is TRBV9 and J usage is TRBJ1-1; possible D gene TRBD1, 6 bases. This TCR came from a man between 18 and 29 years old with type 1 diabetes. In DNA, the CDR3 is TGTGCCAGCAGCGTAGGAACAGGGATGGACACTGAAGCTTTCTTT. Residues: CASSVGTGMDTEAFF.